This TCR beta chain stems from a study of blood T cell repertoires in COVID-19. In the study overall: From the United States, Italy and Spain came samples of acute and convalescent COVID-19. T cells, B-cell-depleted T cells, or PBMCs supplied cDNA or gDNA.

Under the authors' procedure: Estimated nucleated cell counts came from reference gene primer amplification. Profiled with immunoSEQ multiplex PCR; TCRdb holds only in-frame clones, not every one. From that table come the V and J calls and clone size; the DNA was used to work out D and trimming. Counted here are some 42,000 clones, around nine tenths occurring once; the ten biggest clones make up around 0.4%. Germline V lookup: CDR1 MNHEY, CDR2 SVGAGI. This CDR3 comprises 14 residues. The trim removed 2 bases at V and 2 bases at J, leaving 0 bases unmatched. The chain uses TRBV6-5 and TRBJ2-7; 10 bases line up with TRBD1. The sequence was collected from a human donor in a cohort sampled during active COVID-19. The specimen was peripheral blood. CDR3 protein: CASSYGTGAYEQYF. Here the CDR3 DNA reads TGTGCCAGCAGTTACGGGACAGGGGCCTACGAGCAGTACTTC.